This entry concerns a single TCR beta chain. A read error may account for a junction end that differs from germline. This sample was taken from a study of blood T cells in healthy people across ages. Overall study: Roughly one uniquely barcoded beta molecule per two T cells was captured.

Using a J-beta primer mix together with a sample-barcoded 5' primer, a second PCR was run for about 7 to 12 cycles. TCRdb reanalysed the 5' RACE reads using MiXCR and keeps one entry per CDR3 protein. The profile shows roughly 1,800,000 distinct CDR3 sequences, roughly 49% of them singletons. The CDR3 spans 14 residues. In germline, CDR1 is LGHNA, CDR2 YSLEER. Healthy Caucasians from Russia aged roughly 6 to 95 served as donors. PBMCs were isolated at a quantity of at least 7 million per sample. Per sample, no less than 5 micrograms of total RNA were extracted. The chain links TRBV4-3 to TRBJ1-2, with D possibly matching TRBD1 (5 bases). The sample taken for sequencing was blood. The sequence derives from a middle-aged woman in good health. CDR3 sequence: CARSQDHGAGGYTF. In DNA, the CDR3 is TGCGCCAGAAGCCAAGATCATGGGGCTGGAGGCTACACCTTC.